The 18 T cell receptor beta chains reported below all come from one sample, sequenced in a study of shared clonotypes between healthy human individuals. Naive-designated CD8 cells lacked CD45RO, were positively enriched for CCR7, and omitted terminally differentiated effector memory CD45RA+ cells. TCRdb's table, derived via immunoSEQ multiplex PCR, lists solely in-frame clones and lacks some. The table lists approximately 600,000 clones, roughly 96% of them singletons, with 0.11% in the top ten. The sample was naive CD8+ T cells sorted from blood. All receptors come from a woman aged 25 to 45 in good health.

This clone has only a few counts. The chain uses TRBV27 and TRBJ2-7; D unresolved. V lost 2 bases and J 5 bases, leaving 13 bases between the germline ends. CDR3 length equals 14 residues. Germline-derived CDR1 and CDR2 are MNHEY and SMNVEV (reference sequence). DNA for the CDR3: TGTGCCAGCAGTTTAATTGGTCTAGTTAACGAGCAGTACTTC. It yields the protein CASSLIGLVNEQYF.

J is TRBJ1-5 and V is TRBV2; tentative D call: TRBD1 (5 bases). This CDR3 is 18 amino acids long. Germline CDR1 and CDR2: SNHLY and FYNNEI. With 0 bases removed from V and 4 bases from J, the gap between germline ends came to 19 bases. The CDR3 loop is CASSEAGVRWRTNQPQHF. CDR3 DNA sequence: TGTGCCAGCAGTGAAGCGGGGGTGAGGTGGAGAACGAATCAGCCCCAGCATTTT.

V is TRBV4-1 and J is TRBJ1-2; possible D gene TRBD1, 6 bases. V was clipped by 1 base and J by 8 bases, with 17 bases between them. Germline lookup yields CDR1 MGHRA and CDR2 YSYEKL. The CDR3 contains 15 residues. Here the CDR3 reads CASSQGGWGAGGYTF. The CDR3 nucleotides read TGCGCCAGCAGCCAAGGGGGTTGGGGGGCTGGAGGCTACACCTTC.

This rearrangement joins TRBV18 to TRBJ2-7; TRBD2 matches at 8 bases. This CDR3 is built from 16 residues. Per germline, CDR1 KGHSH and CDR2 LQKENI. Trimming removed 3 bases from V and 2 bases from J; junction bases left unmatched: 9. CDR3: CASSPPPGLVPYEQYF. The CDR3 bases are TGTGCCAGCTCACCGCCACCGGGACTAGTCCCCTACGAGCAGTACTTC.

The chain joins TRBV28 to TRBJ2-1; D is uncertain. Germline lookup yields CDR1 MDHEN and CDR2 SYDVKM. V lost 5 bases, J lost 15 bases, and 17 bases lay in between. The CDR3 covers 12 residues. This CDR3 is CASSLDTQRVFF. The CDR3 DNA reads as TGTGCCAGCAGTCTCGACACCCAAAGGGTGTTCTTC.

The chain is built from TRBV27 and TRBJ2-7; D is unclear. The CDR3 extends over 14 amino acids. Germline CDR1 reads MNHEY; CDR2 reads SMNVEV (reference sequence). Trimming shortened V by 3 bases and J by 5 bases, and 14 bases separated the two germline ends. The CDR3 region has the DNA TGTGCCAGCAGTTTCCTAGGAGCGAGGCACGAGCAGTACTTC. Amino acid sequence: CASSFLGARHEQYF.

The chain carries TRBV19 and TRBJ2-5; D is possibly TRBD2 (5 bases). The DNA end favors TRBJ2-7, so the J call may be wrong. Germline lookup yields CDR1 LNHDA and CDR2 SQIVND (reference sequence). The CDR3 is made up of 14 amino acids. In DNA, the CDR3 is TGTGCCAGTAGTATTGGACGGGGATCCTACGAGCAGTACTTC. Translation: CASSIGRGSYEQYF.

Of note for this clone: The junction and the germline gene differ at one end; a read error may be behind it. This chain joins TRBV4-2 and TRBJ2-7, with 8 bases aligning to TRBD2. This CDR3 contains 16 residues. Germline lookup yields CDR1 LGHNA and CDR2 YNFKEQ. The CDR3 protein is CASSKELAAITYEQYF. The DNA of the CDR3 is TGTGCCAGCAGCAAAGAACTAGCGGCAATCACCTACGAGCAGTACTTC.

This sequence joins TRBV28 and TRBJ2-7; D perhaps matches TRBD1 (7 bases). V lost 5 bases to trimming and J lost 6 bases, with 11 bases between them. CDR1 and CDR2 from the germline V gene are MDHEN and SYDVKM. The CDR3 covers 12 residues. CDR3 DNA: TGTGCCAGCAGTCCGCAGGGGGGCGAGCAGTACTTC. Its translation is CASSPQGGEQYF.

In DNA, the CDR3 is TGTGCCAGCAGTACCCCCAGCGGGTTCGGGGCCAACGTCCTGACTTTC. It specifies CASSTPSGFGANVLTF. The genes are TRBV27 and TRBJ2-6; D possibly corresponds to TRBD2 (6 bases). This CDR3 spans 16 amino acids. Trimming cost V 5 bases and J 4 bases, with 15 bases left between them. CDR1 and CDR2 (germline): MNHEY, SMNVEV (reference sequence).

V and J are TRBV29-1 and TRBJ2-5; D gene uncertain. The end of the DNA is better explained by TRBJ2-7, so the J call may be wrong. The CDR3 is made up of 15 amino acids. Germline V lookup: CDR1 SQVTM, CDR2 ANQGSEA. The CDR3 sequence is CSVEDRTAFSYEQYF. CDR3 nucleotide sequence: TGCAGCGTTGAAGATCGCACAGCCTTCTCCTACGAGCAGTACTTC.

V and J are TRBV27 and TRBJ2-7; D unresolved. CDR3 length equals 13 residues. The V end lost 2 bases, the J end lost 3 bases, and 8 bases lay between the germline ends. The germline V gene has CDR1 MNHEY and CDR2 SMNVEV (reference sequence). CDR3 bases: TGTGCCAGCAGTTTAAGGAATGACTACGAGCAGTACTTC. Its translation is CASSLRNDYEQYF.

CDR3 protein: CASIGTSGRGEQFF. In nucleotides, the CDR3 is TGTGCCAGCATTGGGACTAGCGGGAGAGGTGAGCAGTTCTTC. The chain couples TRBV2 to TRBJ2-1; 14 nucleotides align to TRBD2. Trimming removed 7 bases from V and 9 bases from J; junction bases left unmatched: 5. The CDR3 contains 14 residues. Germline lookup yields CDR1 SNHLY and CDR2 FYNNEI.

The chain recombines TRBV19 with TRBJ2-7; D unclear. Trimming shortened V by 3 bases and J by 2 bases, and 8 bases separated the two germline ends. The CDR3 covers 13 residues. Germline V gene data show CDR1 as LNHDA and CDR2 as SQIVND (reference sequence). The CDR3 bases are TGTGCCAGTAGTATGGACGGAACCTACGAGCAGTACTTC. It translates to CASSMDGTYEQYF.

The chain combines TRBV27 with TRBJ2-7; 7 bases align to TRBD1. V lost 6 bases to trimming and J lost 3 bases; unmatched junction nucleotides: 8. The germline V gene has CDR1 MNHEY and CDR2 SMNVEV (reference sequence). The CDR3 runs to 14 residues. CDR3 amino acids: CASRTGSKGYEQYF. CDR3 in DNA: TGTGCCAGCAGGACAGGGTCGAAGGGCTACGAGCAGTACTTC.

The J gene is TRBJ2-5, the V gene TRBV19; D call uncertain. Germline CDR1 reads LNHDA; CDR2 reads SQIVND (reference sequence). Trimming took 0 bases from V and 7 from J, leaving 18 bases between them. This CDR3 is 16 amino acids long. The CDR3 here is CASSIDSVQRIGTQYF. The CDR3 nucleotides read TGTGCCAGTAGTATAGATTCCGTCCAGAGAATTGGGACCCAGTACTTC. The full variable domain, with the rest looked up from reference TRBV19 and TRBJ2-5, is DGGITQSPKYLFRKEGQNVTLSCEQNLNHDAMYWYRQDPGQGLRLIYYSQIVNDFQKGDIAEGYSVSREKKESFPLTVTSAQKNPTAFYLCASSIDSVQRIGTQYFGPGTRLLVL.

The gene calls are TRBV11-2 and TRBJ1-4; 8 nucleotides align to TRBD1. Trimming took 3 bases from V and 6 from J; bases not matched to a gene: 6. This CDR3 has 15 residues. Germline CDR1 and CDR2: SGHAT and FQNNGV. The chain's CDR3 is CASSFGQGIDEKLFF. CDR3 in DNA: TGTGCCAGCAGCTTCGGACAGGGAATCGATGAAAAACTGTTTTTT. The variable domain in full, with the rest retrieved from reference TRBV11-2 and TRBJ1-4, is EAGVAQSPRYKIIEKRQSVAFWCNPISGHATLYWYQQILGQGPKLLIQFQNNGVVDDSQLPKDRFSAERLKGVDSTLKIQPAKLEDSAVYLCASSFGQGIDEKLFFGSGTQLSVL.

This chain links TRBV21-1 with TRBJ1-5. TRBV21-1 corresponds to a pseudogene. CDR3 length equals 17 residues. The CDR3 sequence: CASSKINKPTPYQPQHF. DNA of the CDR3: TGTGCCAGCAGCAAAATAAACAAACCGACCCCGTATCAGCCCCAGCATTTT.